This record covers a single T cell receptor (beta chain). The antigen remains undetermined. This record comes from a study of long-term antiretroviral therapy in people with HIV. On the study more broadly: Some samples came about a decade before the 2015 immediate-ART recommendation, and these were the earliest. Study outcomes and limitations: For ART adherence, viral resistance and therapy changes, no data were available.

With 9 bases removed from V and 1 base from J, the gap between germline ends came to 13 bases. Germline V gene lookup returns CDR1 SGHNT and CDR2 YYREEE (reference sequence). This CDR3 contains 13 residues. Survey-level immunoSEQ v3.0 assays were run. This table comes from immunoSEQ multiplex PCR, and its TCRdb copy is limited to in-frame clones, with some not included. The sample lists roughly 30,000 clones, about 93% occurring once. This receptor was obtained from a woman between 35 and 50 years old with HIV. The V and J genes are TRBV5-4 and TRBJ1-1, with no clear D. The sample was unsorted PBMCs, taken around 6.3 years after starting antiretroviral therapy. The CDR3 DNA sequence: TGTGCCACCGTCTCCTGGGGGAACACTGAAGCTTTCTTT. Its protein product is CATVSWGNTEAFF.